The rows below give T cell receptor beta chains drawn from one sample of a study of shared T cell receptors in the human thymus. The repertoire was sequenced with immunoSEQ multiplex PCR; TCRdb's copy has only in-frame clones and lacks some. The profile shows about 660,000 clones, roughly 90% of them singletons. These same records also appear under a second study, on human thymus T cells.

The sequenced sample consisted of thymocytes. Receptors were obtained from a boy in the first two years of life with a congenital heart defect. Each CDR3 is given with its conserved first and last residue.

cdr3_length	v_call	j_call	cdr3_aa
17	TRBV5-5	TRBJ1-2	CASSLGFGGQDLGGYTF
18	TRBV12-5	TRBJ2-5	CASGLVRGSQGVEETQYF
16	TRBV4-3	TRBJ2-1	CASSQAERQGVNEQFF
15	TRBV6-5	TRBJ2-1	CASSQLAGRYNEQFF
18	TRBV25-1	TRBJ2-1	CASSDYHSGTSSYNEQFF
14	TRBV9	TRBJ2-5	CASSTGLAGETQYF
16	TRBV4-1	TRBJ2-7	CASSFRAGGTDNEQYF
19	TRBV7-8	TRBJ2-1	CASSLGGHQGRRLANEQFF
15	TRBV18	TRBJ2-7	CASSPPEDGPYEQYF
17	TRBV5-6	TRBJ2-5	CASSLGAGEVRWETQYF
11	TRBV5-8	TRBJ2-4	CASSPTCGVPF
13	TRBV5-1	TRBJ1-2	CASRHRQSWGYTF
15	TRBV7-2	TRBJ2-7	CASSLEVGLTYEQYF
16	TRBV6-5	TRBJ1-2	CASSYHGTGRDYGYTF
15	TRBV6-4	TRBJ2-1	CASSDSRESYNEQFF
16	TRBV4-3	TRBJ2-7	CASSQDRSGKTSEQYF
16	TRBV4-1	TRBJ2-2	CASSQGGGANTGELFF
14	TRBV9	TRBJ1-1	CASSGQRTGGEAFF
15	TRBV2	TRBJ2-7	CASSERAGGYGEQYF
16	TRBV11-3	TRBJ1-1	CASSLDRGGLDTEAFF
20	TRBV27	TRBJ2-7	CASSPYPDAGAGETSYEQYF
18	TRBV4-1	TRBJ2-5	CASSQERGSGRPGETQYF
16	TRBV4-2	TRBJ2-1	CASSHKISPPYNEQFF
23	TRBV12-2	TRBJ2-2	CASRLQGGAGERDVEAPTGELFF
13	TRBV27	TRBJ2-2	CASNDRVHGELFF
16	TRBV5-4	TRBJ2-3	CASSLVAGPRADTQYF
13	TRBV11-3	TRBJ2-1	CASSFVRGPEQFF
13	TRBV27	TRBJ2-7	CASSFNTGGEQYF
18	TRBV7-6	TRBJ1-5	CASSLGPGTGFSNQPQHF
15	TRBV4-3	TRBJ1-2	CASSQGTGVPYGYTF
17	TRBV19	TRBJ1-1	CASSAPGQDVDRQQAFF
14	TRBV10-1	TRBJ2-7	CASSEGGAPYEQYF
16	TRBV7-8	TRBJ2-7	CASSLEVREGLSEQYF